These 18 T cell receptor beta chains share one sample of origin, sequenced in a study of blood T cell repertoires in COVID-19. Some clones are missing from TCRdb's copy, which holds only in-frame ones; the method was immunoSEQ multiplex PCR. Here the sample spans some 200,000 clones, around 83% being singletons. Sequenced input: peripheral blood. The receptor set was obtained from a woman aged 80 or older in a cohort sampled during active or convalescent COVID-19.

This clone came up once. The V and J genes are TRBV11-3 and TRBJ1-1, with 9 bases aligning to TRBD1. Germline V gives CDR1 SGHNT, CDR2 YENEEA. J gave up 1 base and V 4 bases, and 10 bases lay outside the gene matches. This CDR3 comprises 17 residues. CDR3 DNA sequence: TGTGCCAGCAGCTCACCCCTGGGGACAGGGAGGAACACTGAAGCTTTCTTT. Amino acid sequence: CASSSPLGTGRNTEAFF. The full variable domain, completed using reference TRBV11-3 and TRBJ1-1, is EAGVVQSPRYKIIEKKQPVAFWCNPISGHNTLYWYLQNLGQGPELLIRYENEEAVDDSQLPKDRFSAERLKGVDSTLKIQPAELGDSAVYLCASSSPLGTGRNTEAFFGQGTRLTVV.

V gene TRBV24-1 combines with J gene TRBJ1-2, with TRBD1 matching 8 bases. Germline V gene data show CDR1 as KGHDR and CDR2 as SFDVKD. V was pared by 2 bases and J by 4 bases, with 5 bases of the junction left unmatched. The length of the CDR3 is 15 residues. This CDR3 is CATSDSSGGIYGYTF. The CDR3 DNA reads as TGTGCCACCAGTGATTCATCAGGGGGCATCTATGGCTACACCTTC.

The CDR3 loop is CASSLAFVKRADTQYF. In DNA, the CDR3 is TGTGCCAGCAGCTTGGCCTTTGTGAAACGGGCAGATACGCAGTATTTT. V usage is TRBV11-3 and J usage is TRBJ2-3; D not certain. The germline V gene encodes CDR1 SGHNT and CDR2 YENEEA. Trimming removed 3 bases at V and 4 bases at J, with 17 bases between. This CDR3 has 16 residues.

The V call is TRBV27, the J call TRBJ1-2; 9 bases map to TRBD1. There are 15 residues in the CDR3. The V gene's germline CDR1 is MNHEY and CDR2 SMNVEV (reference sequence). V lost 3 bases to trimming and J lost 4 bases; unmatched junction nucleotides: 6. The CDR3 is CASSFDRGGLYGYTF. The CDR3 bases are TGTGCCAGCAGTTTCGACAGGGGGGGACTCTATGGCTACACCTTC.

Regarding this clone: It is unclear where the CDR3 begins or ends on the DNA, so no DNA is shown, and the CDR3 is as TCRdb lists it. This rearrangement joins TRBV2 to TRBJ2-5; TRBD1 is the table's D call, not checked against the DNA. Germline V gives CDR1 SNHLY, CDR2 FYNNEI. The CDR3 spans 13 amino acids, including both terminal residues. The CDR3 sequence: CARWGQGAAKKDF.

V usage is TRBV11-2 and J usage is TRBJ1-1; D remains ambiguous. Per the germline V gene, CDR1 is SGHAT and CDR2 is FQNNGV. Between the trimmed V and J ends, which lost 1 base and 0 bases, there was a span of 12 bases. The CDR3 totals 16 residues. The chain's CDR3 is CASSLAPGGMNTEAFF. The CDR3 region has the DNA TGTGCCAGCAGCTTAGCCCCCGGAGGTATGAACACTGAAGCTTTCTTT.

The chain employs TRBV29-1 and TRBJ2-3, with TRBD2 as a possible D gene (6 bases). Germline loops: CDR1 SQVTM, CDR2 ANQGSEA. The CDR3 is made up of 15 amino acids. V shed 7 bases and J shed 0 bases, with 17 bases lying between them. CDR3 in amino acids: CSAEGRGGSTDTQYF. CDR3 DNA: TGCAGCGCAGAGGGTCGGGGAGGTAGCACAGATACGCAGTATTTT.

This chain links TRBV6-1 with TRBJ2-7; 8 bases are shared with TRBD1. The CDR3 loop spans 15 amino acids. Germline CDR1 MNHNS, CDR2 SASEGT. Trimming removed 2 bases from V and 2 bases from J; junction bases left unmatched: 5. The CDR3 sequence: CASSEQGARTYEQYF. CDR3 DNA sequence: TGTGCCAGCAGTGAACAGGGGGCAAGGACCTACGAGCAGTACTTC.

CDR3: CAWSVPGFGDTEAFF. The DNA for the CDR3 is TGTGCCTGGAGTGTACCAGGGTTTGGGGACACTGAAGCTTTCTTT. The chain recombines TRBV30 with TRBJ1-1, with a tentative D call TRBD1 (5 bases). V dropped 0 bases and J dropped 3 bases, with 14 bases sitting between them. The V gene's germline CDR1 is GTSNPN and CDR2 SVGIG (reference sequence). The CDR3 is made up of 15 amino acids. Combining the CDR3 with reference TRBV30 and TRBJ1-1 gives the whole variable domain SQTIHQWPATLVQPVGSPLSLECTVEGTSNPNLYWYRQAAGRGLQLLFYSVGIGQISSEVPQNLSASRPQDRQFILSSKKLLLSDSGFYLCAWSVPGFGDTEAFFGQGTRLTVV.

The CDR3 DNA reads TGTGCCAGCAGTTATATTGGACAGGGGGCGGTCACTGAAGCTTTCTTT. Translation gives CASSYIGQGAVTEAFF. J is TRBJ1-1 and V is TRBV28; 11 bases align to TRBD1. V was clipped by 4 bases and J by 4 bases; unmatched bases: 8. Per the germline V gene, CDR1 is MDHEN and CDR2 is SYDVKM. This CDR3 spans 16 amino acids.

J is TRBJ1-1 and V is TRBV5-4; D ambiguous. V dropped 0 bases and J dropped 1 base, with 10 bases sitting between them. The CDR3 length is 15 residues. The germline V gene encodes CDR1 SGHNT and CDR2 YYREEE (reference sequence). The CDR3 DNA reads TGTGCCAGCAGCTTGGTTGCGCCTGAGAACACTGAAGCTTTCTTT. This gives the protein CASSLVAPENTEAFF.

The gene calls are TRBV28 and TRBJ2-3, with 9 positions matching TRBD2. V shed 6 bases, J shed 0 bases, and the junction held 4 bases outside the gene matches. Germline V CDR1 and CDR2: MDHEN, SYDVKM. The CDR3 loop spans 15 amino acids. The CDR3 region is CASSWRGGSTDTQYF. CDR3 coding DNA: TGTGCCAGCAGCTGGCGGGGGGGCAGCACAGATACGCAGTATTTT.

The rearrangement uses TRBV7-2 and TRBJ1-3; a weak D match, TRBD1 (5 bases). V lost 3 bases to trimming and J lost 4 bases, with 10 bases between them. The CDR3 loop spans 14 amino acids. Germline loops: CDR1 SGHTA, CDR2 FQGNSA. CDR3 bases: TGTGCCAGCAGCTTCTTCGACAGAGGAAACACCATATATTTT. Encoded protein: CASSFFDRGNTIYF.

The rearrangement uses TRBV10-2 and TRBJ2-1, with TRBD2 as a possible D gene (6 bases). The germline V gene encodes CDR1 WSHSY and CDR2 SAAADI. CDR3 length: 16 amino acids. Trimming shortened V by 4 bases and J by 1 base, and 14 bases separated the two germline ends. CDR3: CASSALAETSYNEQFF. As DNA, the CDR3 is TGCGCCAGCAGTGCTTTAGCGGAGACATCCTACAATGAGCAGTTCTTC.

This sequence joins TRBV2 and TRBJ1-5, with 8 bases aligning to TRBD1. J gave up 0 bases and V 3 bases, and 10 bases lay outside the gene matches. CDR1 and CDR2 from the germline V gene are SNHLY and FYNNEI. The CDR3 runs to 18 residues. CDR3 sequence (DNA): TGTGCCAGCAGTGACAACAGGGGGACCCTTTATAGCAATCAGCCCCAGCATTTT. Its protein product is CASSDNRGTLYSNQPQHF. Complete variable domain (other parts from reference TRBV2 and TRBJ1-5): EPEVTQTPSHQVTQMGQEVILRCVPISNHLYFYWYRQILGQKVEFLVSFYNNEISEKSEIFDDQFSVERPDGSNFTLKIRSTKLEDSAMYFCASSDNRGTLYSNQPQHFGDGTRLSIL.

The chain joins TRBV3-1 (or the pseudogene TRBV3-2) to TRBJ1-3; 8 positions agree with TRBD1. J was trimmed by 0 bases and V by 4 bases; bases with no gene match: 5. CDR3 length equals 16 residues. CDR1 is LGHDT and CDR2 is YNNKEL in the germline V gene (reference sequence). CDR3 in DNA: TGTGCCAGCAGCCTATCGGGACAGGCCTCTGGAAACACCATATATTTT. This codes for CASSLSGQASGNTIYF.

This chain links TRBV20-1 with TRBJ2-5; no clear D. The CDR3 totals 11 residues. V lost 7 bases, J lost 2 bases, and 8 bases lay in between. Germline V gene data show CDR1 as DFQATT and CDR2 as SNEGSKA (reference sequence). In DNA form, the CDR3 reads TGCAGTGTTCAACTACAAGAGACCCAGTACTTC. Amino acids: CSVQLQETQYF.

This rearrangement joins TRBV11-2 to TRBJ1-4; D gene ambiguous. Trimming stripped 1 base from V and 7 bases from J, with 13 bases between. The CDR3 contains 15 residues. Germline loops: CDR1 SGHAT, CDR2 FQNNGV. The CDR3 sequence is CASSLGLVTLEKLFF. The DNA of the CDR3 is TGTGCCAGCAGCTTAGGCTTGGTGACACTTGAAAAACTGTTTTTT.